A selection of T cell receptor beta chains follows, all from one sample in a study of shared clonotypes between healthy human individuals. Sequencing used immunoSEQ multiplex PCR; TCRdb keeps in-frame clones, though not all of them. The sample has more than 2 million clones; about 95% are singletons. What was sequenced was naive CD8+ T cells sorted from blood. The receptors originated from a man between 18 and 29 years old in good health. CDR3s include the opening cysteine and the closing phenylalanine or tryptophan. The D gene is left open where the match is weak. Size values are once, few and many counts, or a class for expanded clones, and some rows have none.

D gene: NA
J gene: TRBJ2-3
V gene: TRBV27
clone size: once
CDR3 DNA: TGTGCCAGCAGTTTAACCCGGGGAGGCTCGAGCACAGATACGCAGTATTTT
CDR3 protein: CASSLTRGGSSTDTQYF

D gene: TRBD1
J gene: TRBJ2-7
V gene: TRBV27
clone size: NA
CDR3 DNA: TGTGCCAGCAGTTACAGGACAGGGGTCTCCTACGAGCAGTACTTC
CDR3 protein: CASSYRTGVSYEQYF

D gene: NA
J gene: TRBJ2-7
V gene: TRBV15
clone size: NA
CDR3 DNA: TGTGCCACCACCTCGGGGGTCGACTACGAGCAGTACTTC
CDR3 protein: CATTSGVDYEQYF

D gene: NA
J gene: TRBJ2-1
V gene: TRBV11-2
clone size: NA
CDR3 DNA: TGTGCCAGCAGCTTAGTCACGGGAACCTCATCCTATAAGTTCTTC
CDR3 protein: CASSLVTGTSSYKFF

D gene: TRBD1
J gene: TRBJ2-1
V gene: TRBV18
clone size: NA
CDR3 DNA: TGTGCCAGCTCTCCCGGGACAGGATATCACAATGAGCAGTTCTTC
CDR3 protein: CASSPGTGYHNEQFF

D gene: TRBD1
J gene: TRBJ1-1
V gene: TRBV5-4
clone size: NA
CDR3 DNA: TGTGCCAGCAGCCACCCCCAACAGGGGACAACTGAAGCTTTCTTT
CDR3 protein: CASSHPQQGTTEAFF

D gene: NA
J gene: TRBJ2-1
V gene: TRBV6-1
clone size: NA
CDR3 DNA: TGTGCCAGCAGTGATGGGGATTCACCCTACAATGAGCAGTTCTTC
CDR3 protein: CASSDGDSPYNEQFF

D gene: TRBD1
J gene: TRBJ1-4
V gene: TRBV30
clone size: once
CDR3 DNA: TGTGCCTGGAGTTCCGGGACAGGAGATGAAAAACTGTTTTTT
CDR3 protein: CAWSSGTGDEKLFF

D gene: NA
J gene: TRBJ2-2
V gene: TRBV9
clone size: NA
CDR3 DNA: TGTGCCAGCAGCACAGGGAACACCGGGGAGCTGTTTTTT
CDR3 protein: CASSTGNTGELFF

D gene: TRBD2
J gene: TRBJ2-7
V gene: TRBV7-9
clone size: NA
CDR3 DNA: TGTGCCAGCAGCTCCGGGGGGTCCTACGAGCAGTACTTC
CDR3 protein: CASSSGGSYEQYF

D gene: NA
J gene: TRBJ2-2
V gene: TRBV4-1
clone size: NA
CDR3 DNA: TGCGCCAGCAGCCAAGTCCCAGGGGCGAACACCGGGGAGCTGTTTTTT
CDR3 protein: CASSQVPGANTGELFF

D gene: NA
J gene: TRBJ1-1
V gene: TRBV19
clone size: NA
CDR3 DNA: TGTGCCAGTAGAGTCTCAAGGGGCACTGAAGCTTTCTTT
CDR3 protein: CASRVSRGTEAFF

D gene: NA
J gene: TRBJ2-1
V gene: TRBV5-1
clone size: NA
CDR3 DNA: TGCGCCAGCAGCTTGGCGGGACTCTCGAATGGGTATGAGCAGTTCTTC
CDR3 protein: CASSLAGLSNGYEQFF

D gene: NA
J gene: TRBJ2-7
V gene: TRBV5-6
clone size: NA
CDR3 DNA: TGTGCCAGCAGCTTGGAGTCGCGTAAGGACGAGCAGTACTTC
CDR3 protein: CASSLESRKDEQYF

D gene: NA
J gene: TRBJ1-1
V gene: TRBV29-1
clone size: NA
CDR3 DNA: TGCAGCGTTGAAGGACAGGTGAACACTGAAGCTTTCTTT
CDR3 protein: CSVEGQVNTEAFF

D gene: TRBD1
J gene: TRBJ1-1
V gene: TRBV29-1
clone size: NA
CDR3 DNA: TGCAGCGTGGAACAGGGGGTGAACACTGAAGCTTTCTTT
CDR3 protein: CSVEQGVNTEAFF

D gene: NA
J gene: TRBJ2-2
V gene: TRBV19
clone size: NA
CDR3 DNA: TGTGCCAGTAGTTTCTTGGCCGGGGAGCTGTTTTTT
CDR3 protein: CASSFLAGELFF

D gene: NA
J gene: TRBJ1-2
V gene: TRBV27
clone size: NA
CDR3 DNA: TGTGCCAGCAGTTTAAATGTAGACAGTTTGCACTATGGCTACACCTTC
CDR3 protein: CASSLNVDSLHYGYTF

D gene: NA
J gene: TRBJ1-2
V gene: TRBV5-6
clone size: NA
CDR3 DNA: TGTGCCAGCAGCTTGTTGGCAGCAACTATCTATGGCTACACCTTC
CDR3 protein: CASSLLAATIYGYTF

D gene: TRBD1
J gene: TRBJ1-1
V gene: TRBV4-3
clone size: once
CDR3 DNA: TGCGCCAGCAGCCAAGGGACAGGGGGGTACACTGAAGCTTTCTTT
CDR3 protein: CASSQGTGGYTEAFF

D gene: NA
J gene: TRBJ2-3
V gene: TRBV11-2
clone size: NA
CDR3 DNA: TGTGCCAGCTTTAGCACAGATACGCAGTATTTT
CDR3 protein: CASFSTDTQYF

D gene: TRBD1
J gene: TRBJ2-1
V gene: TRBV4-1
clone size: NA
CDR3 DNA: TGCGCCAGCAGCCATCAACCGGGACAGGGTTATGAGCAGTTCTTC
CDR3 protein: CASSHQPGQGYEQFF

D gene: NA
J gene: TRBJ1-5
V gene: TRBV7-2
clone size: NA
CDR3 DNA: TGTGCCAGCAGCTTGCAACCGGGGGCCAGCACCAATCAGCCCCAGCATTTT
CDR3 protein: CASSLQPGASTNQPQHF

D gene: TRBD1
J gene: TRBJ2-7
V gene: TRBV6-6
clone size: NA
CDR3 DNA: TGTGCCAGCATATCGGGACAGGGGACAGGTGGGCAGTACTTC
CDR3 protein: CASISGQGTGGQYF

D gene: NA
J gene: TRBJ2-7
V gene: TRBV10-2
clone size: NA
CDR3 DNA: TGCGCCAGCAGGGGTGAACTAGCCTACGAGCAGTACTTC
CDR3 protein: CASRGELAYEQYF

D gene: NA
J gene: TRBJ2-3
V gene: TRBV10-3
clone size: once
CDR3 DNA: TGTGCCATCAGTGAGGGAGGGCAGCGGACAGGCACAGATACGCAGTATTTT
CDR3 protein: CAISEGGQRTGTDTQYF

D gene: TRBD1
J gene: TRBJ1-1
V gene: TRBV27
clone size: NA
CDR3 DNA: TGTGCCAGCAAACCTACGGGACAGGGGAACACTGAAGCTTTCTTT
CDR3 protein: CASKPTGQGNTEAFF

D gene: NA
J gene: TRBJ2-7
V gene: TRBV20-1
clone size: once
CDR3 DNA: TGCAGTAGCCGGGGGGCGTACGAGCAGTACTTC
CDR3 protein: CSSRGAYEQYF

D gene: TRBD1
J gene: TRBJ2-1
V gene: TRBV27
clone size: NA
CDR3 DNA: TGTGCCAGCAGTGGGACAGGGGCTTACAATGAGCAGTTCTTC
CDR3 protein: CASSGTGAYNEQFF

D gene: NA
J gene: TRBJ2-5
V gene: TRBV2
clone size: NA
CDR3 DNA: TGTGCCAGCACCGGACCGATGGGGCAAGAGACCCAGTACTTC
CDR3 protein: CASTGPMGQETQYF

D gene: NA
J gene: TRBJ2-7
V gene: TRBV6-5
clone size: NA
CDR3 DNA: TGTGCCAGCAGTTACCGCAGCGGCTACGAGCAGTACTTC
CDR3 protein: CASSYRSGYEQYF

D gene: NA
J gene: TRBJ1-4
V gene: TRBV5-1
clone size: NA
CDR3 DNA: TGCGCCAGCAGCTTGATCAGTGTTGCCGTCCAAGGAAATGAAAAACTGTTTTTT
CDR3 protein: CASSLISVAVQGNEKLFF

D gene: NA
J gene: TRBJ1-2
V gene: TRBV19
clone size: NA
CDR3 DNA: TGTGCCAGTAGTATCGGATCCAACTATGGCTACACCTTC
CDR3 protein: CASSIGSNYGYTF

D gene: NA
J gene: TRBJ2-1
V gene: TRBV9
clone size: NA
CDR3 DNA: TGTGCCAGCAGCGTAGGAGGGGGGACTAATGAGCAGTTCTTC
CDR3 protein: CASSVGGGTNEQFF

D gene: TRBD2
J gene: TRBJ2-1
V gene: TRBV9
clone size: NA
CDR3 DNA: TGTGCCAGCAGCGACGGTAGCGGGTCCGGGAATGAGCAGTTCTTC
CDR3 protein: CASSDGSGSGNEQFF

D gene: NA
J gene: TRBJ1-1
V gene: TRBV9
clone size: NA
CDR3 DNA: TGTGCCAGCAGCGTAGGGGAGGGGGACAAGGCTTTCTTT
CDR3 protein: CASSVGEGDKAFF

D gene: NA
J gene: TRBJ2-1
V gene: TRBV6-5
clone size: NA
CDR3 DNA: TGTGCCAGCAAGAGTCGAGCGGAATACAATGAGCAGTTCTTC
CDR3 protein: CASKSRAEYNEQFF

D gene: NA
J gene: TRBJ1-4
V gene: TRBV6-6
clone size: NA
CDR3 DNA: TGTGCCAGCAGTCCCCCGGCCCTTCTTAATGAAAAACTGTTTTTT
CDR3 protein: CASSPPALLNEKLFF

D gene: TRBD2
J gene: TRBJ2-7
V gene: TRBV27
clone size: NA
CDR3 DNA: TGTGCCAGCGCGTGGGGAGCGGGGGCCCCCTTGGAGCAGTACTTC
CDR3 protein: CASAWGAGAPLEQYF

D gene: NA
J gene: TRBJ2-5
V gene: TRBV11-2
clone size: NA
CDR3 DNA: TGTGCCAGCAGCTTTTTCTTTCTAAAACAAGAGACCCAGTACTTC
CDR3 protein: CASSFFFLKQETQYF

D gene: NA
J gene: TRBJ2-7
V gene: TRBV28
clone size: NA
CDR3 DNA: TGTGCCAGCAGTGAAGCGGCAGGGCCCTACGAGCAGTACTTC
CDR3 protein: CASSEAAGPYEQYF

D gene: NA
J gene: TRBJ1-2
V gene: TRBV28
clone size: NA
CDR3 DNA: TGTGCCAGCAGTTTGGGAGTACCGTCCCGCTATGGCTACACCTTC
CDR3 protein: CASSLGVPSRYGYTF

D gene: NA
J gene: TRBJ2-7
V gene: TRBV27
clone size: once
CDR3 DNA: TGTGCCAGCAGTGATTACCCGGGGAACTCCTACGAGCAGTACTTC
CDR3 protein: CASSDYPGNSYEQYF

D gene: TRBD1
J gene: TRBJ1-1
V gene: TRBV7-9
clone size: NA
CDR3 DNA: TGTGCCAGCAGCTTAGAACCGACAGGGGATGCTGAAGCTTTCTTT
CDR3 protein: CASSLEPTGDAEAFF

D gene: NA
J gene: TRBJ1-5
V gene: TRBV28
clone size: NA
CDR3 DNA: TGTGCCAGCAGTTTTAGAGGCAGCAATCAGCCCCAGCATTTT
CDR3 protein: CASSFRGSNQPQHF

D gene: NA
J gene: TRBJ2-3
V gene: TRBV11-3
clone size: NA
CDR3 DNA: TGTGCCAGCAGCTTAGGTGGCACAGATACGCAGTATTTT
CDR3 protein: CASSLGGTDTQYF

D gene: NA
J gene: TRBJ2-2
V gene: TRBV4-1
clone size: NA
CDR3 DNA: TGCGCCAGCAGCCAAGTTGTGGGCACGAACACCGGGGAGCTGTTTTTT
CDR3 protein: CASSQVVGTNTGELFF

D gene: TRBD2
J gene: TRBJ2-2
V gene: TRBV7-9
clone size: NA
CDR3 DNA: TGTGCCAGCAGCTTAGCGCAGGGACTAGCCAGCGGGGAGCTGTTTTTT
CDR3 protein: CASSLAQGLASGELFF